One and the same sample provided the 16 T cell receptor beta chains below, sequenced in a study of blood T cell repertoires in COVID-19. Produced via immunoSEQ multiplex PCR; TCRdb's table is partial and in-frame only. This table holds over 150,000 clones, approximately 82% found once. The sample taken for sequencing was peripheral blood. Every receptor here comes from a human donor with acute or convalescent COVID-19. The donor label of this sample is uncertain.

V usage is TRBV7-9 and J usage is TRBJ2-7; D gene ambiguous. The CDR3 covers 12 residues. Trimming took 4 bases from V and 6 from J, leaving 10 bases between them. Germline V CDR1 and CDR2: SEHNR, FQNEAQ (reference sequence). The CDR3 DNA reads TGTGCCAGCAGCTCCGAGGTGGGCGAGCAGTACTTC. Translating it yields CASSSEVGEQYF.

V usage is TRBV12-3 or TRBV12-4 and J usage is TRBJ2-3, with D possibly matching TRBD2 (5 bases). The CDR3 covers 13 residues. The germline V and J ends were trimmed by 3 bases and 6 bases, with 10 bases remaining between them. CDR3 loop: CASSFLGADTQYF. The CDR3 coding sequence is TGTGCCAGCAGTTTCCTGGGAGCGGATACGCAGTATTTT.

The V and J genes are TRBV5-1 and TRBJ1-4; D gene unclear. The CDR3 loop spans 16 amino acids. Trimming removed 0 bases from V and 5 bases from J, with 14 bases in between. Germline lookup yields CDR1 SGHRS and CDR2 YFSETQ. The CDR3 region is CASSLGTTSGNEKLFF. The CDR3 nucleotides read TGCGCCAGCAGCTTGGGTACAACCTCGGGGAATGAAAAACTGTTTTTT. The entire variable domain, with the rest obtained from reference TRBV5-1 and TRBJ1-4, is as follows: KAGVTQTPRYLIKTRGQQVTLSCSPISGHRSVSWYQQTPGQGLQFLFEYFSETQRNKGNFPGRFSGRQFSNSRSEMNVSTLELGDSALYLCASSLGTTSGNEKLFFGSGTQLSVL.

The chain is built from TRBV9 and TRBJ1-1, with D possibly being TRBD1 (5 bases). Trimming shortened V by 3 bases and J by 5 bases, and 14 bases separated the two germline ends. This CDR3 is built from 14 residues. Germline loops: CDR1 SGDLS, CDR2 YYNGEE. The CDR3 DNA reads TGTGCCAGCAGCGCCGCGGAGGGGAGGACTGAAGCTTTCTTT. This encodes CASSAAEGRTEAFF.

This clone was seen a handful of times. Other DNA sequences of this sample code for an identical CDR3. The V and J genes are TRBV28 and TRBJ2-7; no reliable D call. V was cut by 1 base and J by 3 bases, with 4 bases left in between. CDR1 and CDR2 (germline): MDHEN, SYDVKM. The CDR3 has 12 amino acids. The CDR3 protein is CASSLSGYEQYF. The DNA of the CDR3 is TGTGCCAGCAGTTTATCCGGCTACGAGCAGTACTTC.

The chain couples TRBV27 to TRBJ1-5; D is possibly TRBD1 (6 bases). Germline V lookup: CDR1 MNHEY, CDR2 SMNVEV (reference sequence). The V end was cut by 0 bases, the J end by 4 bases, with 16 bases between. There are 17 residues in the CDR3. Here the CDR3 DNA reads TGTGCCAGCAGTTTATCGAATGCTCGGGGGGCGAATCAGCCCCAGCATTTT. Protein product: CASSLSNARGANQPQHF.

This clone appeared a single time. This chain joins TRBV5-4 and TRBJ1-6; 7 nucleotides match TRBD1. Per germline, CDR1 SGHNT and CDR2 YYREEE (reference sequence). The CDR3 totals 16 residues. The V segment lost 0 bases and the J segment 5 bases; nucleotides outside the gene matches: 5. The CDR3 sequence: CASSLGARGNNSPLHF. The CDR3 nucleotides read TGTGCCAGCAGCTTGGGCGCCAGGGGGAATAATTCACCCCTCCACTTT.

The rearrangement uses TRBV7-8 and TRBJ1-3; D is possibly TRBD1 (5 bases). The CDR3 has 15 residues. Trimming removed 6 bases from V and 4 bases from J, with 16 bases in between. The germline gives CDR1 SGHVS, CDR2 FQNEAQ. The chain's CDR3 is CASSLTRVAGNTIYF. CDR3 nucleotide sequence: TGTGCCAGCAGTTTAACCAGGGTCGCCGGAAACACCATATATTTT.

The chain joins TRBV12-3 or TRBV12-4 to TRBJ1-1; D ambiguous. The V end lost 6 bases, the J end lost 3 bases, and 11 bases lay between the germline ends. The CDR3 loop spans 13 amino acids. CDR3 protein: CASSHYGDTEAFF. CDR3 DNA sequence: TGTGCCAGCAGCCACTACGGGGACACTGAAGCTTTCTTT.

The chain employs TRBV6-6 and TRBJ2-7; TRBD2 agrees at 9 bases. Germline V gives CDR1 MNHNY, CDR2 SVGAGI (reference sequence). The CDR3 sequence is 11 residues long. The V gene end was trimmed by 4 bases and the J gene end by 12 bases; junction bases not matched to a gene: 4. The CDR3 here is CASSFSGSTYF. The CDR3 DNA reads TGTGCCAGCAGTTTTAGCGGGAGCACGTACTTC.

This chain links TRBV11-2 with TRBJ1-2, with a possible D match to TRBD1 (6 bases). CDR1 is SGHAT and CDR2 is FQNNGV in the germline V gene. The CDR3 has 13 amino acids. V lost 5 bases, J lost 6 bases, and 13 bases lay in between. This CDR3 reads CASSAWGGHGYTF. For the CDR3, the DNA is TGTGCCAGCAGCGCCTGGGGGGGGCATGGCTACACCTTC.

The rearrangement links TRBV7-2 to TRBJ2-1; TRBD2 might be the D (5 bases). V was shortened by 5 bases and J by 0 bases, with 14 bases between the two germline ends. From germline, CDR1 is SGHTA and CDR2 FQGNSA. The CDR3 runs 16 residues. This chain's CDR3 is CASSHGSAGSYNEQFF. As DNA, the CDR3 is TGTGCCAGCAGCCACGGTAGCGCCGGCTCCTACAATGAGCAGTTCTTC. Full variable domain (missing parts from reference TRBV7-2 and TRBJ2-1): GAGVSQSPSNKVTEKGKDVELRCDPISGHTALYWYRQSLGQGLEFLIYFQGNSAPDKSGLPSDRFSAERTGGSVSTLTIQRTQQEDSAVYLCASSHGSAGSYNEQFFGPGTRLTVL.

The V gene is TRBV6-6, the J gene TRBJ1-4, with D unresolved. Germline V lookup: CDR1 MNHNY, CDR2 SVGAGI (reference sequence). The CDR3 consists of 15 residues. V dropped 5 bases and J dropped 13 bases, with 23 bases sitting between them. CDR3 residues: CASSTPGRTRGILFF. In nucleotides, the CDR3 is TGTGCCAGCAGTACCCCGGGGAGGACCCGAGGGATACTGTTTTTT.

The rearrangement links TRBV10-3 to TRBJ1-1; weak D call: TRBD1 (6 bases). Germline CDR1 reads ENHRY; CDR2 reads SYGVKD. CDR3 size: 15 residues. V gave up 5 bases and J gave up 4 bases, with 17 bases separating them. The CDR3 DNA follows: TGTGCCATCAGTACACAGGGTGGGCTGAGCACTGAAGCTTTCTTT. Its translation: CAISTQGGLSTEAFF.

The genes are TRBV12-3 or TRBV12-4 and TRBJ2-1; D is perhaps TRBD1 (6 bases). V was clipped by 4 bases and J by 15 bases, with 19 bases between them. The CDR3 extends over 13 amino acids. The CDR3 spells CASSSPGTPRRFF. Here the CDR3 DNA reads TGTGCCAGCAGTTCCCCCGGGACACCGAGGCGGTTCTTC.

This clone has just one count. V usage is TRBV9 and J usage is TRBJ1-3; the D gene is possibly TRBD1 (5 bases). Germline V lookup: CDR1 SGDLS, CDR2 YYNGEE. The V and J ends lost 4 bases and 4 bases respectively, with 15 bases between them. The CDR3 is made up of 15 amino acids. The CDR3 nucleotides are TGTGCCAGCAGCCCAGACAGCACTACCGGAAACACCATATATTTT. It codes for CASSPDSTTGNTIYF.